These T cell receptor beta chains were read from a single sample in a study of shared clonotypes between healthy human individuals. The data were produced by immunoSEQ multiplex PCR, yet TCRdb's version contains in-frame clones alone and is incomplete. The table records 950,000 to 1,300,000 clones, roughly 70% of them present only once. Material for sequencing was memory CD4+ T cells sorted from blood. These receptors were taken from a man between 18 and 35 years old in good health. The CDR3 runs from the conserved cysteine through the conserved F or W. The order of the fields is CDR3 protein, J gene, CDR3 length, V gene.

CDR3: CASSLADRGGGYTF
J: TRBJ1-2
length: 14
V: TRBV11-1

CDR3: CASSVVTTSSYNEQFF
J: TRBJ2-1
length: 16
V: TRBV9

CDR3: CASSRDREAYF
J: TRBJ2-7
length: 11
V: TRBV14

CDR3: CATSRDWVQTNTGELFF
J: TRBJ2-2
length: 17
V: TRBV15

CDR3: CASSLVGGDQPQHF
J: TRBJ1-5
length: 14
V: TRBV5-1

CDR3: CAIEKGQGGHTEAFF
J: TRBJ1-1
length: 15
V: TRBV10-3

CDR3: CASSIGGGTYNEQFF
J: TRBJ2-1
length: 15
V: TRBV19

CDR3: CAISDGTGGYEQYF
J: TRBJ2-7
length: 14
V: TRBV10-3

CDR3: CASSVSVANEQFF
J: TRBJ2-1
length: 13
V: TRBV2

CDR3: CASSQVAGTNTGELFF
J: TRBJ2-2
length: 16
V: TRBV4-1

CDR3: CASDNSGVGETQYF
J: TRBJ2-5
length: 14
V: TRBV7-7

CDR3: CAWTNPDRVRTEAFF
J: TRBJ1-1
length: 15
V: TRBV30

CDR3: CASSPDTTGNYGYTF
J: TRBJ1-2
length: 15
V: TRBV7-9

CDR3: CASSQQGRLEKLFF
J: TRBJ1-4
length: 14
V: TRBV6-5

CDR3: CASSSRGSTEAFF
J: TRBJ1-1
length: 13
V: TRBV6-5

CDR3: CASSEGWTGYGYTF
J: TRBJ1-2
length: 14
V: TRBV6-1

CDR3: CASSQKMGPLNIQYF
J: TRBJ2-4
length: 15
V: TRBV4-3

CDR3: CATRDRANEKLFF
J: TRBJ1-4
length: 13
V: TRBV2

CDR3: CASSLANMNAEAFF
J: TRBJ1-1
length: 14
V: TRBV5-1

CDR3: CASVEDLNTEAFF
J: TRBJ1-1
length: 13
V: TRBV2

CDR3: CASSRTGSTEAFF
J: TRBJ1-1
length: 13
V: TRBV6-1

CDR3: CASSRGTGGSMNTEAFF
J: TRBJ1-1
length: 17
V: TRBV9

CDR3: CASSEGGGGRDTQYF
J: TRBJ2-3
length: 15
V: TRBV2

CDR3: CASSETGAGELFF
J: TRBJ2-2
length: 13
V: TRBV2

CDR3: CASSPDSRVNTEAFF
J: TRBJ1-1
length: 15
V: TRBV5-1

CDR3: CASSLSVTSETEAFF
J: TRBJ1-1
length: 15
V: TRBV7-3

CDR3: CASGPDRGLEQYF
J: TRBJ2-7
length: 13
V: TRBV12-5

CDR3: CASSHPGAQGGYGYTF
J: TRBJ1-2
length: 16
V: TRBV5-4

CDR3: CASSDPRTEQFF
J: TRBJ2-1
length: 12
V: TRBV2

CDR3: CASSSFTSNQPQHF
J: TRBJ1-5
length: 14
V: TRBV28

CDR3: CASSIDRNYGYTF
J: TRBJ1-2
length: 13
V: TRBV9

CDR3: CAWMRGEATQYF
J: TRBJ2-3
length: 12
V: TRBV30

CDR3: CASRTGGAGEQYF
J: TRBJ2-7
length: 13
V: TRBV28

CDR3: CASSRGQANYGYTF
J: TRBJ1-2
length: 14
V: TRBV19

CDR3: CASSATGGAGTDTQYF
J: TRBJ2-3
length: 16
V: TRBV5-1

CDR3: CSVARLGSEQFF
J: TRBJ2-1
length: 12
V: TRBV29-1

CDR3: CASSSGPLNTGELFF
J: TRBJ2-2
length: 15
V: TRBV7-7

CDR3: CASISFGGKNTEAFF
J: TRBJ1-1
length: 15
V: TRBV6-5

CDR3: CASSFFRGGEAFF
J: TRBJ1-1
length: 13
V: TRBV7-2

CDR3: CASSPARGRETQYF
J: TRBJ2-5
length: 14
V: TRBV28

CDR3: CASGLLRGTNEKLFF
J: TRBJ1-4
length: 15
V: TRBV12-5

CDR3: CAWSRLLGDEQFF
J: TRBJ2-1
length: 13
V: TRBV30

CDR3: CASSLRTSGTDTQYF
J: TRBJ2-3
length: 15
V: TRBV7-2

CDR3: CSVGSRALGELFF
J: TRBJ2-2
length: 13
V: TRBV29-1

CDR3: CASSVATPTSGKFDGELFF
J: TRBJ2-2
length: 19
V: TRBV9

CDR3: CASSFGTSGRQDTQYF
J: TRBJ2-3
length: 16
V: TRBV6-6

CDR3: CASSGGPQETQYF
J: TRBJ2-5
length: 13
V: TRBV18

CDR3: CSVEYRKGGYTF
J: TRBJ1-2
length: 12
V: TRBV29-1

CDR3: CASRATGDSPLHF
J: TRBJ1-6
length: 13
V: TRBV4-2

CDR3: CASSSNRNNEQFF
J: TRBJ2-1
length: 13
V: TRBV7-9